The 14 T cell receptor beta chains in this list originate from one sample, sequenced in a study of cytomegalovirus exposure and HLA in healthy donors. Data came from immunoSEQ multiplex PCR; TCRdb stores just in-frame clones and leaves some out. The sample has 150,000 to 200,000 clones, 84% seen once. Sequencing was carried out using PBMCs. These receptors were taken from a man aged 18 to 29 in good health and CMV-seropositive.

A remark on this clone: Other DNA sequences in this specimen translate into the identical CDR3. V and J are TRBV6-1 and TRBJ2-7; 12 bases match TRBD2. The junction had 7 bases not matched to a gene; V was cut back by 3 bases and J by 4 bases. CDR1 and CDR2 (germline): MNHNS, SASEGT. The CDR3 has 16 amino acids. CDR3 residues: CASSEASGRAGYEQYF. The DNA for the CDR3 is TGTGCCAGCAGTGAGGCTAGCGGGAGGGCCGGGTACGAGCAGTACTTC.

The gene calls are TRBV28 and TRBJ1-1; a weak D match, TRBD1 (6 bases). CDR3 length: 16 residues. The V end lost 7 bases, the J end lost 7 bases, and 25 bases lay between the germline ends. Germline V gene sequence: CDR1 MDHEN, CDR2 SYDVKM. The CDR3 loop is CASKYPAEAGEGEAFF. In nucleotides, the CDR3 is TGTGCCAGCAAGTATCCCGCGGAAGCAGGGGAGGGTGAAGCTTTCTTT.

Worth noting for this clone: This CDR3 fails to terminate in the conserved phenylalanine or tryptophan, so it likely reflects a read error. No DNA is shown, since the ends of the CDR3 on it are uncertain; the CDR3 is the one TCRdb lists. This sequence joins TRBV10-1 and TRBJ1-2. Germline V lookup: CDR1 WNHNN, CDR2 SYGVQD (reference sequence). The CDR3 spans 11 amino acids, including both terminal residues. CDR3 region: CASSVRVEGPP.

Written as DNA, the CDR3 is TGTGCCAGCACGGCGGGAGGGCCGGGCGAGCAGTACTTC. It encodes CASTAGGPGEQYF. J is TRBJ2-7 and V is TRBV6-5, with 9 bases identical to TRBD2. Germline V CDR1 and CDR2: MNHEY, SVGAGI. J was trimmed by 6 bases and V by 7 bases; bases with no gene match: 7. The CDR3 covers 13 residues.

The chain carries TRBV6-5 and TRBJ1-1, with TRBD1 matching over 7 bases. The CDR3 loop spans 12 amino acids. Germline V gene data show CDR1 as MNHEY and CDR2 as SVGAGI. J gave up 7 bases and V 6 bases, and 5 bases lay outside the gene matches. In DNA form, the CDR3 reads TGTGCCAGCAGCGGCAGGACAGGTGAAGCTTTCTTT. The encoded protein is CASSGRTGEAFF.

The chain has TRBV10-3 and TRBJ2-7; a possible D gene is TRBD1 (5 bases). Trimming cost V 2 bases and J 1 base, with 12 bases left between them. The V gene's germline CDR1 is ENHRY and CDR2 SYGVKD. This CDR3 has 15 residues. CDR3 protein: CAISEKDSRSYEQYF. The CDR3 nucleotides read TGTGCCATCAGTGAGAAAGACAGTCGATCCTACGAGCAGTACTTC.

This clone occurred a few times. This chain uses TRBV5-6 with TRBJ2-7; 10 bases match TRBD2. CDR1 is SGHDT and CDR2 is YYEEEE in the germline V gene. With 0 bases clipped from V and 7 bases from J, the junction kept 7 bases outside the gene matches. There are 15 residues in the CDR3. CDR3 loop: CASSLGSSGSGEQYF. In DNA, the CDR3 is TGTGCCAGCAGCTTGGGCTCTAGCGGGAGTGGGGAGCAGTACTTC.

Note on this clone: The same CDR3 also results from other DNA sequences found in this sample. The chain is built from TRBV28 and TRBJ1-3; D may be TRBD1 (6 bases). CDR3 length equals 14 residues. CDR1 and CDR2 (germline): MDHEN, SYDVKM. V was trimmed by 7 bases and J by 4 bases, leaving 14 bases between them. The CDR3 is CASTEQGTGNTIYF. As DNA, the CDR3 is TGTGCCAGCACCGAACAGGGAACGGGAAACACCATATATTTT. Variable domain in full (rest from reference TRBV28 and TRBJ1-3): DVKVTQSSRYLVKRTGEKVFLECVQDMDHENMFWYRQDPGLGLRLIYFSYDVKMKEKGDIPEGYSVSREKKERFSLILESASTNQTSMYLCASTEQGTGNTIYFGEGSWLTVV.

V usage is TRBV29-1 and J usage is TRBJ2-7; possible D gene TRBD2, 6 bases. This CDR3 has 10 residues. The germline V gene has CDR1 SQVTM and CDR2 ANQGSEA. The germline V and J ends were trimmed by 5 bases and 7 bases, with 9 bases remaining between them. CDR3 coding DNA: TGCAGCGTTCTTGGGGGGGAGCAGTACTTC. Translation gives CSVLGGEQYF.

The chain uses TRBV19 and TRBJ1-2; no clear D gene. Germline V gene sequence: CDR1 LNHDA, CDR2 SQIVND (reference sequence). V lost 5 bases and J 2 bases, leaving 9 bases between the germline ends. This CDR3 region has 13 residues. This CDR3 reads CASSPRGNYGYTF. The CDR3 bases are TGTGCCAGTAGTCCCCGCGGGAACTATGGCTACACCTTC.

V and J are TRBV11-2 and TRBJ1-4; 8 nucleotides match TRBD1. Germline assignment: CDR1 SGHAT and CDR2 FQNNGV. V was clipped by 3 bases and J by 0 bases; unmatched bases: 3. The CDR3 consists of 16 residues. DNA of the CDR3: TGTGCCAGCAGCTTCGACAGGGGCCCAACTAATGAAAAACTGTTTTTT. This encodes CASSFDRGPTNEKLFF.

The chain joins TRBV4-2 to TRBJ2-3; D gene ambiguous. Germline CDR1 reads LGHNA; CDR2 reads YNFKEQ. The CDR3 covers 16 residues. The V end lost 0 bases, the J end lost 0 bases, and 10 bases lay between the germline ends. CDR3 sequence reads: CASSQDRPGSTDTQYF. The CDR3 DNA reads TGTGCCAGCAGCCAAGACCGTCCGGGTAGCACAGATACGCAGTATTTT.

The chain uses TRBV29-1 and TRBJ1-4; TRBD1 might be the D (5 bases). The CDR3 spans 13 residues. Germline lookup yields CDR1 SQVTM and CDR2 ANQGSEA. V lost 4 bases, J lost 5 bases, and 11 bases lay in between. The CDR3 loop reads CSVAVGVNEKLFF. The DNA of the CDR3 is TGCAGCGTTGCGGTAGGGGTGAATGAAAAACTGTTTTTT.

This rearrangement joins TRBV30 to TRBJ2-3, with 11 positions matching TRBD2. Germline assignment: CDR1 GTSNPN and CDR2 SVGIG (reference sequence). The CDR3 length is 16 residues. V was pared by 0 bases and J by 0 bases, with 2 bases of the junction left unmatched. CDR3 sequence: CAWSVGTSGSTDTQYF. In DNA, the CDR3 is TGTGCCTGGAGTGTAGGGACTAGCGGTAGCACAGATACGCAGTATTTT. Using reference TRBV30 and TRBJ2-3 for the parts outside the CDR3, the full variable domain is SQTIHQWPATLVQPVGSPLSLECTVEGTSNPNLYWYRQAAGRGLQLLFYSVGIGQISSEVPQNLSASRPQDRQFILSSKKLLLSDSGFYLCAWSVGTSGSTDTQYFGPGTRLTVL.